A selection of T cell receptor beta chains follows, all from one sample in a study of beta chain features in type 1 diabetes. Clones were read by immunoSEQ multiplex PCR, and TCRdb kept only the in-frame ones, dropping some. The repertoire holds some 160,000 clones, with roughly 9% as singletons. Sequenced input: central memory CD4+ T cells from blood. These receptors came from a woman in her twenties or thirties with type 1 diabetes. Both conserved end residues are part of each CDR3. D genes are given only for firm matches. Clone size is stated in some rows and not others, as once, few, many or a class when expanded.

J gene	D gene	V gene	clone size	CDR3 DNA	CDR3 protein
TRBJ2-6	NA	TRBV5-1	NA	TGCGCCAGCAGCTTGGATTCAACTGGGGCCAACGTCCTGACTTTC	CASSLDSTGANVLTF
TRBJ1-5	NA	TRBV29-1	few	TGCAGCGTTGCGTCCCAGGGTCTGGGTCAGCCCCAGCATTTT	CSVASQGLGQPQHF
TRBJ2-3	TRBD2	TRBV27	NA	TGTGCCAGCAGTTTCCCGCCGGGAGGTATCGATACGCAGTATTTT	CASSFPPGGIDTQYF
TRBJ2-7	NA	TRBV7-8	few	TGTGCCAGCAGCCCAAGTCTAGCTCCCCTCGAGCAGTACTTC	CASSPSLAPLEQYF
TRBJ2-2	TRBD1	TRBV30	few	TGTGCCTGGAGTGAACAGGGGGACGGGGAGCTGTTTTTT	CAWSEQGDGELFF
TRBJ2-5	NA	TRBV7-2	few	TGTGCCAGCAGCGCCGGGGAGCGGGAGACCCAGTACTTC	CASSAGERETQYF
TRBJ2-3	NA	TRBV5-1	few	TGCGCCAGCAGTCGTGGACTCCACACAGATACGCAGTATTTT	CASSRGLHTDTQYF
TRBJ2-1	TRBD1	TRBV29-1	NA	TGCAGCGCGGGACAGCTCTACAATGAGCAGTTCTTC	CSAGQLYNEQFF
TRBJ2-1	NA	TRBV2	NA	TGTGCCAGCAGTACGCGCGACGGCGGCAATGAGCAGTTCTTC	CASSTRDGGNEQFF
TRBJ2-1	NA	TRBV9	NA	TGTGCCAGCAGCATCCAGGATTACAATGAGCAGTTCTTC	CASSIQDYNEQFF
TRBJ2-7	NA	TRBV2	NA	TGTGCCAGCAGTGGTCCGGACAGCTCCTACGAGCAGTACTTC	CASSGPDSSYEQYF
TRBJ1-1	NA	TRBV30	many	TGTGCCTGGAGTCCTACCATGAACACTGAAGCTTTCTTT	CAWSPTMNTEAFF
TRBJ2-3	TRBD1	TRBV5-1	few	TGCGCCAGCAGCGGTGGGACAGGGGCGAGCACAGATACGCAGTATTTT	CASSGGTGASTDTQYF
TRBJ1-2	NA	TRBV5-1	NA	TGCGCCAGCAGCTTGTCCGTGGGGCCAGTCTATGGCTACACCTTC	CASSLSVGPVYGYTF
TRBJ2-3	NA	TRBV30	few	TGTGCCATCTCCAGGGGTGGGACAGATACGCAGTATTTT	CAISRGGTDTQYF
TRBJ2-1	TRBD1	TRBV9	NA	TGTGCCAGCAGCCCCCGGGACAGGGCGATCAATGAGCAGTTCTTC	CASSPRDRAINEQFF
TRBJ2-1	TRBD2	TRBV5-1	NA	TGCGCCAGCAGCCCCGGGGGGGACAATGAGCAGTTCTTC	CASSPGGDNEQFF
TRBJ2-1	TRBD2	TRBV15	many	TGTGCCACCAGCAGCGGGAGGGTTGATGAGCAGTTCTTC	CATSSGRVDEQFF
TRBJ1-2	NA	TRBV5-6	NA	TGTGCCAGCAGCTTAGTCACAGGGTCCTATGGCTACACCTTC	CASSLVTGSYGYTF
TRBJ2-4	TRBD2	TRBV27	few	TGTGCCAGCAGTTCGGGGGGATGGGGAGCCAAAAACATTCAGTACTTC	CASSSGGWGAKNIQYF
TRBJ2-1	NA	TRBV2	few	TGTGCCAGCAGTGAAGTGGTAGAATTCGATGAGCAGTTCTTC	CASSEVVEFDEQFF
TRBJ2-5	TRBD1	TRBV18	NA	TGTGCCAGCTCACCACCGACAGGGGGTGGCCACGGAGAGACCCAGTACTTC	CASSPPTGGGHGETQYF